A selection of T cell receptor beta chains follows, all from one sample in a study of shared clonotypes between healthy human individuals. This table comes from immunoSEQ multiplex PCR, and its TCRdb copy is limited to in-frame clones, with some not included. The sample records 600,000 to 750,000 clones, roughly 70% being singletons. Sequences were obtained from memory CD4+ T cells sorted from blood. These receptors were taken from a woman aged 25 to 45 in good health. The CDR3 runs from the conserved cysteine through the conserved F or W. The D gene is left open where the match is weak. Clone size is shown for a subset of rows, as once, few, many or a class of expanded clone.

abundance,v_gene,j_gene,d_gene,CDR3aa,CDR3nt
few,TRBV7-2,TRBJ2-1,TRBD2,CAGSGRRSYNEQFF,TGTGCCGGTAGCGGGAGACGCTCCTACAATGAGCAGTTCTTC
NA,TRBV15,TRBJ2-3,TRBD1,CATSRDLAAGGRTDTQYF,TGTGCCACCAGCAGAGATCTTGCGGCAGGGGGACGCACAGATACGCAGTATTTT
NA,TRBV7-8,TRBJ1-2,NA,CASSLRDGGGYTF,TGTGCCAGCAGCTTACGGGACGGCGGTGGCTACACCTTC
NA,TRBV5-1,TRBJ2-7,NA,CASSFGGTASYEQYF,TGCGCCAGCAGCTTCGGTGGGACGGCTTCCTACGAGCAGTACTTC
NA,TRBV7-2,TRBJ2-7,NA,CASSSGISSYEQYF,TGTGCCAGCAGCTCCGGCATATCGTCCTACGAGCAGTACTTC
NA,TRBV6-4,TRBJ2-1,NA,CATKDGTADGNEQFF,TGTGCTACAAAAGACGGGACTGCCGACGGCAATGAGCAGTTCTTC
NA,TRBV6-5,TRBJ1-1,NA,CASSSRGTEAFF,TGTGCCAGCAGTTCCCGGGGCACTGAAGCTTTCTTT
once,TRBV30,TRBJ2-2,NA,CAWSVRGPGELFF,TGTGCCTGGAGTGTTCGGGGACCCGGGGAGCTGTTTTTT
NA,TRBV6-6,TRBJ1-3,NA,CASREGGNTIYF,TGTGCCAGCCGGGAGGGAGGAAACACCATATATTTT
NA,TRBV25-1,TRBJ2-3,TRBD1,CASSERGTGSWDTQYF,TGTGCCAGCAGTGAACGGGGGACAGGGAGCTGGGATACGCAGTATTTT
NA,TRBV10-1,TRBJ1-1,NA,CASQFAGNTEAFF,TGCGCCAGCCAATTTGCGGGGAACACTGAAGCTTTCTTT
NA,TRBV4-1,TRBJ2-3,NA,CASSQDIKGTQYF,TGCGCCAGCAGCCAAGATATAAAGGGTACGCAGTATTTT
once,TRBV27,TRBJ1-1,NA,CASSLGHGAEAFF,TGTGCCAGCAGTTTAGGTCACGGGGCTGAAGCTTTCTTT
NA,TRBV28,TRBJ1-1,NA,CASSVTGRGTEAFF,TGTGCCAGCAGTGTTACAGGGAGGGGCACTGAAGCTTTCTTT
NA,TRBV7-1,TRBJ2-7,NA,CASTPSGLSYEQYF,TGTGCCAGCACCCCCTCTGGACTCTCCTACGAGCAGTACTTC
NA,TRBV25-1,TRBJ2-7,NA,CASSEWHRPYEQYF,TGTGCCAGCAGTGAATGGCACAGACCCTACGAGCAGTACTTC
few,TRBV7-7,TRBJ2-5,NA,CASSSGGGGYETQYF,TGTGCCAGCAGCAGCGGCGGAGGCGGATATGAGACCCAGTACTTC
NA,TRBV5-8,TRBJ1-2,NA,CASSLGPRGRINYGYTF,TGTGCCAGCAGCTTGGGCCCTCGCGGCAGAATTAACTATGGCTACACCTTC
NA,TRBV30,TRBJ2-5,NA,CAWSVVGGGVETQYF,TGTGCCTGGAGTGTAGTTGGAGGGGGGGTAGAGACCCAGTACTTC
NA,TRBV11-1,TRBJ1-2,TRBD1,CASSLDREGYTF,TGTGCCAGCAGCTTGGACAGGGAGGGCTACACCTTC
few,TRBV5-1,TRBJ2-7,TRBD1,CASSLVLGTGAAFEQYF,TGCGCCAGCAGCTTGGTATTAGGGACAGGGGCGGCTTTCGAGCAGTACTTC
NA,TRBV28,TRBJ2-1,TRBD2,CASSLWSGRASDNEQFF,TGTGCCAGCAGTTTATGGAGCGGGAGGGCCAGCGACAATGAGCAGTTCTTC
NA,TRBV9,TRBJ1-4,NA,CASSSDATNEKLFF,TGTGCCAGCAGCTCCGATGCAACTAATGAAAAACTGTTTTTT
NA,TRBV4-1,TRBJ2-5,NA,CASSQDPRRADGTSQYF,TGCGCCAGCAGCCAAGATCCGAGGAGAGCGGACGGTACGTCCCAGTACTTC
few,TRBV28,TRBJ1-3,NA,CASSLLGNTIYF,TGTGCCAGCAGTTTACTTGGAAACACCATATATTTT
NA,TRBV7-8,TRBJ2-2,NA,CASSLGGYANTGELFF,TGTGCCAGCAGCTTAGGGGGATACGCGAACACCGGGGAGCTGTTTTTT
once,TRBV10-3,TRBJ2-1,TRBD2,CAISEGTTYNEQFF,TGTGCCATCAGTGAGGGGACTACTTACAATGAGCAGTTCTTC
NA,TRBV11-2,TRBJ2-3,NA,CASSWTDTQYF,TGTGCCAGCTCTTGGACAGATACGCAGTATTTT
NA,TRBV29-1,TRBJ2-5,NA,CSVEDLGGIQETQYF,TGCAGCGTTGAAGATCTCGGGGGAATCCAAGAGACCCAGTACTTC
NA,TRBV29-1,TRBJ2-2,TRBD2,CSVATGTTNTGELFF,TGCAGCGTCGCTACCGGGACTACTAACACCGGGGAGCTGTTTTTT
NA,TRBV28,TRBJ1-1,NA,CASTQNGGAGAFF,TGTGCCAGCACCCAAAATGGGGGCGCGGGAGCTTTCTTT
NA,TRBV5-1,TRBJ2-7,NA,CASSLLSAGPYEQYF,TGCGCCAGCAGCTTGTTGTCGGCGGGACCCTACGAGCAGTACTTC
NA,TRBV7-9,TRBJ2-3,NA,CASSAQGWGDTQYF,TGTGCCAGCAGCGCCCAGGGTTGGGGAGATACGCAGTATTTT
NA,TRBV7-2,TRBJ2-3,NA,CASSFQLVTDTQYF,TGTGCCAGCAGCTTTCAACTAGTCACAGATACGCAGTATTTT
once,TRBV25-1,TRBJ1-1,TRBD1,CASSDPTGGSGEAFF,TGTGCCAGCAGTGACCCAACAGGGGGCAGTGGTGAAGCTTTCTTT
NA,TRBV4-2,TRBJ2-7,TRBD2,CASSQDWLAAGEQYF,TGTGCCAGCAGCCAAGACTGGCTAGCGGCTGGCGAGCAGTACTTC
few,TRBV18,TRBJ2-3,TRBD2,CASSPRPGLAGAGNTDTQYF,TGTGCCAGCTCACCACGACCGGGACTAGCGGGAGCGGGGAACACAGATACGCAGTATTTT
NA,TRBV6-4,TRBJ2-7,NA,CASSSPGGPDEQYF,TGTGCCAGCAGTTCTCCAGGGGGGCCGGACGAGCAGTACTTC
few,TRBV11-2,TRBJ1-1,NA,CASSPGPDWRAFF,TGTGCCAGCAGCCCTGGGCCCGACTGGCGTGCTTTCTTT
NA,TRBV6-5,TRBJ1-2,TRBD1,CASRQTQGRDGYTF,TGTGCCAGCAGGCAAACACAGGGGCGGGATGGCTACACCTTC